The 18 T cell receptor beta chains given below trace back to one sample, sequenced in a study of patients and donors after allogeneic stem cell transplantation (dated by TCRdb to about 2020). Libraries were made using RT-PCR. The instrument was a NextSeq 550. Using fastp at Q25 and MiXCR, TCRdb reprocessed the public reads and kept productive beta chains. For every CDR3 protein sequence, its rows merge into one entry that carries the most common genes and DNA. A total of about 74,000 distinct CDR3 sequences appear in this sample, around a quarter of them only once. The ten top clones hold approximately 25% of the sample. Sequenced input: blood, either unsorted or a sorted T cell fraction (not recorded which). The receptors here all came from a human donor who was either an allogeneic HSCT recipient or a stem cell or donor lymphocyte infusion donor (not recorded which). It is not recorded whose cells these are; they may come from a transplant donor.

This clonotype was seen a few times. The chain has TRBV20-1 and TRBJ1-4, with TRBD1 matching over 8 bases. This CDR3 is built from 14 residues. With 6 bases clipped from V and 6 bases from J, the junction kept 9 bases outside the gene matches. Germline V CDR1 and CDR2: DFQATT, SNEGSKA (reference sequence). The CDR3 loop is CSAPSTGEYEKLFF. The CDR3 nucleotides read TGCAGTGCACCCTCGACAGGGGAATATGAAAAACTGTTTTTT.

This clonotype was seen a handful of times. The genes are TRBV12-3 or TRBV12-4 and TRBJ2-7; 7 positions match TRBD1. The CDR3 runs 15 residues. Trimming took 3 bases from V and 3 from J; bases not matched to a gene: 8. The CDR3 DNA sequence: TGTGCCAGCAGTTTCAGGAACAGGGGATTCTACGAGCAGTACTTC. Amino acid sequence: CASSFRNRGFYEQYF.

The rearrangement uses TRBV30 and TRBJ1-1; D unresolved. The CDR3 sequence is 11 residues long. Trimming removed 4 bases from V and 4 bases from J, with 7 bases in between. The germline gives CDR1 GTSNPN, CDR2 SVGIG (reference sequence). CDR3 residues: CAWNRVTEAFF. CDR3 in DNA: TGTGCCTGGAATCGGGTCACTGAAGCTTTCTTT.

The rearrangement uses TRBV27 and TRBJ2-1, with 15 nucleotides matching TRBD2. The germline CDR1 and CDR2 sequences are MNHEY and SMNVEV (reference sequence). CDR3 length: 16 amino acids. The junction had 5 bases not matched to a gene; V was cut back by 5 bases and J by 6 bases. CDR3 protein: CASSIGTSGGSNEQFF. Written as DNA, the CDR3 is TGTGCCAGCAGTATCGGGACTAGCGGGGGGTCCAATGAGCAGTTCTTC.

This clonotype has only a few counts. The chain is built from TRBV12-3 or TRBV12-4 and TRBJ1-2; 8 nucleotides line up with TRBD1. The CDR3 runs 13 residues. Losses at the gene ends were 5 bases for V and 8 bases for J; bases not matched to a gene: 7. DNA for the CDR3: TGTGCCAGCAGTCCGCAGGGGGCTAGGGGCTACACCTTC. Its protein is CASSPQGARGYTF.

The genes are TRBV12-3 or TRBV12-4 and TRBJ2-1, with 7 bases fitting TRBD2. V shed 5 bases, J shed 9 bases, and the junction held 16 bases outside the gene matches. CDR3 size: 16 residues. This CDR3 is CASSDPTSPRGIEQFF. The CDR3 DNA is TGTGCCAGCAGTGATCCGACTAGCCCCCGCGGGATTGAGCAGTTCTTC.

The chain uses TRBV7-9 and TRBJ2-5; D is perhaps TRBD1 or TRBD2 (5 bases each). The CDR3 is 14 residues long. In germline, CDR1 is SEHNR, CDR2 FQNEAQ (reference sequence). V lost 4 bases, J lost 4 bases, and 13 bases lay in between. The DNA for the CDR3 is TGTGCCAGCAGCTCCACAATGGGACGAGAGACCCAGTACTTC. Encoded protein: CASSSTMGRETQYF.

The CDR3 nucleotides read TGTGCCAGCAGCCAACTAGGATGGGGTGAGACCCAGTACTTC. Encoded protein: CASSQLGWGETQYF. The rearrangement joins TRBV7-9 to TRBJ2-5, with TRBD2 as a possible D gene (5 bases). The CDR3 spans 14 residues. The V gene lost 5 bases and the J gene lost 5 bases, with 15 bases spanning the gap. Germline V lookup: CDR1 SEHNR, CDR2 FQNEAQ (reference sequence).

The V call is TRBV7-3, the J call TRBJ1-5; the D gene is possibly TRBD1 (5 bases). Trimming left V 3 bases short and J 4 bases short, with 7 bases between. Per the germline V gene, CDR1 is SGHTA and CDR2 is FQGTGA. This CDR3 has 13 amino acids. The CDR3 here is CASSFDRNQPQHF. The CDR3 DNA reads as TGTGCCAGCAGCTTTGACAGAAATCAGCCCCAGCATTTT.

This clonotype was observed a few times. The chain uses TRBV7-9 and TRBJ2-3, with 8 bases identical to TRBD2. This CDR3 is built from 16 residues. V gave up 5 bases and J gave up 2 bases; unmatched junction bases: 9. The V gene's germline CDR1 is SEHNR and CDR2 FQNEAQ (reference sequence). The CDR3 region is CASSLLSGKVTDTQYF. The CDR3 region has the DNA TGTGCCAGCAGCCTCCTTAGCGGGAAGGTCACAGATACGCAGTATTTT.

This rearrangement joins TRBV29-1 to TRBJ2-7; D call uncertain. The CDR3 has 14 amino acids. Trimming took 5 bases from V and 0 from J, leaving 14 bases between them. Germline V CDR1 and CDR2: SQVTM, ANQGSEA. The CDR3 loop reads CSVLGKESSYEQYF. The CDR3 nucleotides are TGCAGCGTTCTCGGTAAGGAGAGCTCCTACGAGCAGTACTTC.

This clonotype has more than one count but fewer than ten. The V gene is TRBV7-8, the J gene TRBJ2-3, with 9 bases aligning to TRBD2. Germline trimming cut 2 bases from V and 1 base from J; bases unmatched to any gene: 1. The germline V gene has CDR1 SGHVS and CDR2 FQNEAQ. This CDR3 has 15 residues. CDR3 region: CASSLKRGGTDTQYF. The CDR3 DNA reads TGTGCCAGCAGCTTAAAGCGGGGGGGCACAGATACGCAGTATTTT.

The chain couples TRBV19 to TRBJ1-4; TRBD1 is a possible D gene (5 bases). The germline V gene encodes CDR1 LNHDA and CDR2 SQIVND (reference sequence). This CDR3 region has 14 residues. V lost 7 bases to trimming and J lost 8 bases, with 17 bases between them. The CDR3 DNA reads as TGTGCCAGTAAGAGGGACCGCATGCGGGAAAAACTGTTTTTT. Translation gives CASKRDRMREKLFF.

The J gene is TRBJ1-2, the V gene TRBV11-3; a possible D gene is TRBD1 (6 bases). Germline loops: CDR1 SGHNT, CDR2 YENEEA. Trimming took off 0 bases at V and 2 bases at J, with 7 bases between the two ends. There are 14 residues in the CDR3. In DNA form, the CDR3 reads TGTGCCAGCAGCTTAGAGGACAGCAACTATGGCTACACCTTC. Encoded protein: CASSLEDSNYGYTF.

This clonotype was recorded a few times. This chain uses TRBV6-6 with TRBJ1-1; possible D gene TRBD1, 6 bases. Germline lookup yields CDR1 MNHNY and CDR2 SVGAGI (reference sequence). The CDR3 runs to 14 residues. V lost 6 bases, J lost 4 bases, and 15 bases lay in between. The CDR3 region has the DNA TGTGCCAGCAGAAGACAGGCCTTAGGCACTGAAGCTTTCTTT. As protein: CASRRQALGTEAFF.

This clonotype occurred many times. The chain combines TRBV12-3 or TRBV12-4 with TRBJ1-4; D unresolved. The length of the CDR3 is 14 residues. Deletions cut 4 bases from V and 6 bases from J, with 12 bases between. As DNA, the CDR3 is TGTGCCAGCAGTTACGCTGGCCAGTATGAAAAACTGTTTTTT. It translates to CASSYAGQYEKLFF.

This chain connects TRBV7-9 to TRBJ1-1, with no clear D. With 5 bases removed from V and 6 bases from J, the gap between germline ends came to 13 bases. The CDR3 is made up of 13 amino acids. Germline CDR1 is SEHNR and CDR2 is FQNEAQ (reference sequence). The CDR3 protein is CASSKEDGAEAFF. CDR3 bases: TGTGCCAGCAGCAAAGAGGACGGCGCTGAAGCTTTCTTT.

CDR3 DNA sequence: TGTGCCAGCAGCTTAGTAGGGCCAGATACGCAGTATTTT. Protein sequence: CASSLVGPDTQYF. The chain joins TRBV7-6 to TRBJ2-3; D not resolved. The CDR3 consists of 13 residues. Per the germline V gene, CDR1 is SGHVS and CDR2 is FNYEAQ. Trimming took off 1 base at V and 4 bases at J, with 6 bases between the two ends.